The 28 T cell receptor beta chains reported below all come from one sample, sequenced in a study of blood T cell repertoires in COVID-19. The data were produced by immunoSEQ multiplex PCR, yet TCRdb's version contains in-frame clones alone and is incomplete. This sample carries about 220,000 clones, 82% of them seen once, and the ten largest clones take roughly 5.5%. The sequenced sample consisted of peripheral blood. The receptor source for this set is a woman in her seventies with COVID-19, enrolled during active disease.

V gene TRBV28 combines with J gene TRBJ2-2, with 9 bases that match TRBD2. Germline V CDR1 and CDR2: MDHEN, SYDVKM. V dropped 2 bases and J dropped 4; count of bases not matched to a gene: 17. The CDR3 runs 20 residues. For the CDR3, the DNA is TGTGCCAGCAGTTTAAGCCCGGGGGGTGCGGGAGGGAGGCTCACCGGGGAGCTGTTTTTT. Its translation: CASSLSPGGAGGRLTGELFF.

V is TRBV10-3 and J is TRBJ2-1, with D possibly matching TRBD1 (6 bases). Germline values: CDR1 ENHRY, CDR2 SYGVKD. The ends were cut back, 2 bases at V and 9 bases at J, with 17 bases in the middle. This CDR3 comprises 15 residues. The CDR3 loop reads CAISELLGGLAEQFF. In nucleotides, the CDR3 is TGTGCCATCAGTGAGCTACTAGGGGGTTTGGCTGAGCAGTTCTTC.

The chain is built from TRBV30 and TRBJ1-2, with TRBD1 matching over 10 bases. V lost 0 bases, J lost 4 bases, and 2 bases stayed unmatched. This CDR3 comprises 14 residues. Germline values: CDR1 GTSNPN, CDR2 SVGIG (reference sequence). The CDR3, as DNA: TGTGCCTGGAGTGTGGGGACAGGGGCCTATGGCTACACCTTC. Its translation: CAWSVGTGAYGYTF. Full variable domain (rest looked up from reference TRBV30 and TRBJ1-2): SQTIHQWPATLVQPVGSPLSLECTVEGTSNPNLYWYRQAAGRGLQLLFYSVGIGQISSEVPQNLSASRPQDRQFILSSKKLLLSDSGFYLCAWSVGTGAYGYTFGSGTRLTVV.

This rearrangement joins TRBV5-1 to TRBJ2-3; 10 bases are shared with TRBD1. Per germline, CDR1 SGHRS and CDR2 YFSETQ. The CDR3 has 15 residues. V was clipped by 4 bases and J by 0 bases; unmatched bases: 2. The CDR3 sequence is CASSRQGASTDTQYF. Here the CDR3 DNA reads TGCGCCAGCAGCCGACAGGGGGCAAGCACAGATACGCAGTATTTT.

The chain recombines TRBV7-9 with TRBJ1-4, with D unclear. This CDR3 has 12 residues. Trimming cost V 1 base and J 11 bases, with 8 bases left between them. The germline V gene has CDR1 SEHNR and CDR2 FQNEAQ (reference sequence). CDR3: CASSLVVEKLFF. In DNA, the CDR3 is TGTGCCAGCAGCTTAGTAGTGGAGAAACTGTTTTTT.

The CDR3 protein is CASSPGRGLSYEQYF. CDR3 DNA: TGTGCCAGCAGCCCAGGGCGGGGCCTCTCCTACGAGCAGTACTTC. The V call is TRBV9, the J call TRBJ2-7; TRBD2 is a possible D gene (6 bases). Germline CDR1 reads SGDLS; CDR2 reads YYNGEE. V gave up 4 bases and J gave up 0 bases, with 14 bases separating them. The CDR3 is made up of 15 amino acids.

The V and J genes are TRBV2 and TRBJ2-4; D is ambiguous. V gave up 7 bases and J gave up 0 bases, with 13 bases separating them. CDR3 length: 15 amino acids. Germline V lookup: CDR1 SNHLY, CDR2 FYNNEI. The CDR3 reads CASKSRQLAKNIQYF. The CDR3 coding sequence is TGTGCCAGCAAATCGCGGCAGCTAGCCAAAAACATTCAGTACTTC.

DNA for the CDR3: TGTGCCAGCAGTTTATTGGCCGCCGGGGAGCTGTTTTTT. Translation: CASSLLAAGELFF. This chain joins TRBV12-3 or TRBV12-4 and TRBJ2-2, with D hard to call. With 2 bases removed from V and 6 bases from J, the gap between germline ends came to 7 bases. This CDR3 is built from 13 residues.

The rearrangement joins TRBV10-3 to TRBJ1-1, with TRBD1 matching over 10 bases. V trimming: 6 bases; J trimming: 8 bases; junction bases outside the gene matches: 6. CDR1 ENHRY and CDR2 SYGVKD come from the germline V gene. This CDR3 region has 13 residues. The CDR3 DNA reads TGTGCCATCAGCGTGGGACAGGGGAGCGAAGCTTTCTTT. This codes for CAISVGQGSEAFF.

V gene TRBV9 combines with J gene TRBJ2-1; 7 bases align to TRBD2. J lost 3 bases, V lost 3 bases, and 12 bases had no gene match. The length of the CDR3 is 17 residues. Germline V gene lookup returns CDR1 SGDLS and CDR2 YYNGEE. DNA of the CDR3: TGTGCCAGCAGCGAGGGCTCCGGGACTACCAACTACAATGAGCAGTTCTTC. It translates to CASSEGSGTTNYNEQFF.

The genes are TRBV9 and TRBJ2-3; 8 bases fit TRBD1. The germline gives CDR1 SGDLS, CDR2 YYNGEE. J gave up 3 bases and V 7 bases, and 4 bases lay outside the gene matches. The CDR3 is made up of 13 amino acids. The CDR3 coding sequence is TGTGCCAGCGGACAGGGTAAGACAGATACGCAGTATTTT. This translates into CASGQGKTDTQYF.

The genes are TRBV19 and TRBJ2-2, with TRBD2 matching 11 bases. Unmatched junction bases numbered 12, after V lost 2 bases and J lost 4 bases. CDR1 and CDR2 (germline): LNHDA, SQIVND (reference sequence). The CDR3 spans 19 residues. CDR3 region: CASSIRGTSGSLGTGELFF. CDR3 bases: TGTGCCAGTAGTATAAGGGGCACTAGCGGGAGTTTAGGCACCGGGGAGCTGTTTTTT.

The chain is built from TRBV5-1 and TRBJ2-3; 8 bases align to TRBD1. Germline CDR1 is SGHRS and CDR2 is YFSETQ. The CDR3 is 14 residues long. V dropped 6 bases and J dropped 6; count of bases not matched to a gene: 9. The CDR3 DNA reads TGCGCCAGCACCCCAGGGGGCGCATTCGATACGCAGTATTTT. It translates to CASTPGGAFDTQYF. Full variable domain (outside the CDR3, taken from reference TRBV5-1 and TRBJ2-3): KAGVTQTPRYLIKTRGQQVTLSCSPISGHRSVSWYQQTPGQGLQFLFEYFSETQRNKGNFPGRFSGRQFSNSRSEMNVSTLELGDSALYLCASTPGGAFDTQYFGPGTRLTVL.

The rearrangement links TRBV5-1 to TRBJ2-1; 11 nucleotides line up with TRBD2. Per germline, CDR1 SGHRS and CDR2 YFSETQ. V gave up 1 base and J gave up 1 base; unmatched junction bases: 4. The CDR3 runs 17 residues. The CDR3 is CASSLITSGRSYNEQFF. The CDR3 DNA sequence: TGCGCCAGCAGCTTGATTACTAGCGGGAGATCCTACAATGAGCAGTTCTTC.

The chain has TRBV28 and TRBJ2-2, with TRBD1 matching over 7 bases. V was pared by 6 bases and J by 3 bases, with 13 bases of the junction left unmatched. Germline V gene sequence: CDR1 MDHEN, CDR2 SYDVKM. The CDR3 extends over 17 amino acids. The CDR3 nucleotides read TGTGCCAGCAGCTCACAACAGGGGAAGTTAGACACCGGGGAGCTGTTTTTT. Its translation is CASSSQQGKLDTGELFF. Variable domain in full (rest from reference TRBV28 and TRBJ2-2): DVKVTQSSRYLVKRTGEKVFLECVQDMDHENMFWYRQDPGLGLRLIYFSYDVKMKEKGDIPEGYSVSREKKERFSLILESASTNQTSMYLCASSSQQGKLDTGELFFGEGSRLTVL.

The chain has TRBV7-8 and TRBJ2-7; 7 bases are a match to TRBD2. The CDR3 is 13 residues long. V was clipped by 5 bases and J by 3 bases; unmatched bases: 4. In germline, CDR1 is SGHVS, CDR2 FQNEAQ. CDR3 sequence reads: CASSLTSNYEQYF. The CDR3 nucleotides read TGTGCCAGCAGCCTGACTAGCAACTACGAGCAGTACTTC.

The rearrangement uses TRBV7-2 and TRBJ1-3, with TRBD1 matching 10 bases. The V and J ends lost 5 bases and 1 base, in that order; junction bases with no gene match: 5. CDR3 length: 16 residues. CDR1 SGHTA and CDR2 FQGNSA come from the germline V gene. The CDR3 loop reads CASSPTGGRSGNTIYF. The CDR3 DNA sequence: TGTGCCAGCAGCCCGACAGGGGGCAGATCTGGAAACACCATATATTTT. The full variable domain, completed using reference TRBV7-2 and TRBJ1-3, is GAGVSQSPSNKVTEKGKDVELRCDPISGHTALYWYRQSLGQGLEFLIYFQGNSAPDKSGLPSDRFSAERTGGSVSTLTIQRTQQEDSAVYLCASSPTGGRSGNTIYFGEGSWLTVV.

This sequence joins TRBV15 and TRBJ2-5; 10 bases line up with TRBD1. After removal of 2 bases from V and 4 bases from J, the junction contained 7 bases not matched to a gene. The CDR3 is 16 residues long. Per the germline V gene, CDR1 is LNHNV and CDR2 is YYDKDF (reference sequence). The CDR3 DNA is TGTGCCACCAGCAGAACTGGGACAGGGGATGGAGAGACCCAGTACTTC. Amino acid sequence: CATSRTGTGDGETQYF.

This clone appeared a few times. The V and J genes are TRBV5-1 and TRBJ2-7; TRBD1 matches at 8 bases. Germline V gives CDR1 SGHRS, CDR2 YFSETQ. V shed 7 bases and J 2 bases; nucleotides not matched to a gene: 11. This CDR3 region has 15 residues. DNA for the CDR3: TGCGCCAGCCGTTATGCGGGACAGGTCACCTACGAGCAGTACTTC. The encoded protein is CASRYAGQVTYEQYF.

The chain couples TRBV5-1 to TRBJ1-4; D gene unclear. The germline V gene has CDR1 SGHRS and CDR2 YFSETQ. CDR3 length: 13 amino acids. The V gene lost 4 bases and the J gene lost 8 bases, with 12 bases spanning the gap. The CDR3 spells CASSPGSVEKLFF. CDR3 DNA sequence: TGCGCCAGCAGCCCCGGTTCGGTGGAAAAACTGTTTTTT.

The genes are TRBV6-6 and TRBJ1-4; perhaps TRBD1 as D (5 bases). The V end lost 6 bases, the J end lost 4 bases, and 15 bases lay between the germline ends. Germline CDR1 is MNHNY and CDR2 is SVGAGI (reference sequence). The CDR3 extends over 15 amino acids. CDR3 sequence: CASRYTGLGNEKLFF. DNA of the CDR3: TGTGCCAGCAGGTATACAGGCCTCGGTAATGAAAAACTGTTTTTT.

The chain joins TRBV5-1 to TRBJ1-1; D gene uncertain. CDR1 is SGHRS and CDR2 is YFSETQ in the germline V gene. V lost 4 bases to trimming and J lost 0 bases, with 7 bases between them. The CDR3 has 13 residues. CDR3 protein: CASSVGVNTEAFF. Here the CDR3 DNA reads TGCGCCAGCAGCGTGGGCGTGAACACTGAAGCTTTCTTT.

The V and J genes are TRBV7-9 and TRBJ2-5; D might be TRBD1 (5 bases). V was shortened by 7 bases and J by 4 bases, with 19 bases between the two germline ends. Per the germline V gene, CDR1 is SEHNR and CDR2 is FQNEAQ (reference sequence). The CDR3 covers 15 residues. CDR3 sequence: CASTPGQGPLETQYF. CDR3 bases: TGTGCCAGCACCCCCGGGCAGGGTCCCTTAGAGACCCAGTACTTC.

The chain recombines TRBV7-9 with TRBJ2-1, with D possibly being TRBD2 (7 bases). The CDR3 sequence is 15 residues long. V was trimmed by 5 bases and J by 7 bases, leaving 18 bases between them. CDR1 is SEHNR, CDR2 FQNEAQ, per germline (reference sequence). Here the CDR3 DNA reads TGTGCCAGCAGCCCACAGGGAGGGTTAATAAATGAGCAGTTCTTC. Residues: CASSPQGGLINEQFF. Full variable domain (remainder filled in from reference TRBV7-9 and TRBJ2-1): DTGVSQNPRHKITKRGQNVTFRCDPISEHNRLYWYRQTLGQGPEFLTYFQNEAQLEKSRLLSDRFSAERPKGSFSTLEIQRTEQGDSAMYLCASSPQGGLINEQFFGPGTRLTVL.

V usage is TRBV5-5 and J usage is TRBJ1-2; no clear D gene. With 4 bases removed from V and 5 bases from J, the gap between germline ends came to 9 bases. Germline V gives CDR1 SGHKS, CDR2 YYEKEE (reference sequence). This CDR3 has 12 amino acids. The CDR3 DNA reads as TGTGCCAGCAGCCCCGGTGAATATGGCTACACCTTC. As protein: CASSPGEYGYTF.

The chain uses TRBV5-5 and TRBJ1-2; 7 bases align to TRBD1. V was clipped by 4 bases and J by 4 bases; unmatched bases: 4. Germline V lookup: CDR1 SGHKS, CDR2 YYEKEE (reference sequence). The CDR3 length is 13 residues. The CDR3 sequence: CASSPGGSYGYTF. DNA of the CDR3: TGTGCCAGCAGCCCAGGGGGGAGCTATGGCTACACCTTC.

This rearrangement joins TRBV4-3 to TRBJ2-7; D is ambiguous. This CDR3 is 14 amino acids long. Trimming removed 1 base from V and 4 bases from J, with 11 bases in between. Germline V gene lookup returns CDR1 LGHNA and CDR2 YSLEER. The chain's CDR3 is CASSQGQVRYEQYF. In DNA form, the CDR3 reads TGCGCCAGCAGCCAAGGGCAGGTCCGTTACGAGCAGTACTTC.

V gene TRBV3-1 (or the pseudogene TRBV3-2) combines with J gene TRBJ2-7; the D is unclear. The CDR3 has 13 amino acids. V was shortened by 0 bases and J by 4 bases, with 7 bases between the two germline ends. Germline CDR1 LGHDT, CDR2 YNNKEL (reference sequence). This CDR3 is CASSQDLGYEQYF. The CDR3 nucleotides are TGTGCCAGCAGCCAAGATCTCGGGTACGAGCAGTACTTC.